The text below deals with one TCR beta chain. Original processing methods: For nucleated cells, counts were estimated from reference gene primer amplification. TCRdb keeps only in-frame clones here, not all; method: immunoSEQ multiplex PCR. V, J and clone size were drawn from that table, and D and trimming were deduced from the DNA. The table records around 220,000 clones, about 90% of them present only once. The sample belongs to a study of blood T cell repertoires in COVID-19. Study summary: Sites in the United States, Italy and Spain provided acute and convalescent COVID-19 samples. Nucleic acid was either cDNA or gDNA, and it came from T cells, B-cell-depleted T cells, or PBMCs.

Sequences were obtained from peripheral blood. The receptor comes from a man in his forties with active or convalescent COVID-19.

The CDR3 DNA reads as TGTGCCAGCAGTTCACCCGGACAGGGCGGTTTGGATGGCTACACCTTC. Its protein product is CASSSPGQGGLDGYTF. The chain joins TRBV28 to TRBJ1-2, with 8 bases fitting TRBD1. The CDR3 runs to 16 residues. Germline V gene sequence: CDR1 MDHEN, CDR2 SYDVKM. Trimming removed 4 bases from V and 6 bases from J; junction bases left unmatched: 13.